Each of the 15 T cell receptor beta chains below was sequenced from the same sample in a study of T cell changes during pregnancy in multiple sclerosis. The data were produced by immunoSEQ multiplex PCR, yet TCRdb's version contains in-frame clones alone and is incomplete. The top ten clones hold more than 1.5% of a sample with more than 90,000 clones, 92% of them seen once. The sample here was peripheral blood, taken in the third trimester of pregnancy. The receptors were gathered from a female donor with multiple sclerosis, enrolled in a pregnancy study.

The count of this clone is one. The chain is built from TRBV5-1 and TRBJ2-7; 9 bases fit TRBD1. The V segment lost 4 bases and the J segment 5 bases; nucleotides outside the gene matches: 10. CDR1 and CDR2 from the germline V gene are SGHRS and YFSETQ. The length of the CDR3 is 15 residues. CDR3 DNA sequence: TGCGCCAGCAGCCCGGGGGGACAGGGATCCGACGAGCAGTACTTC. Protein product: CASSPGGQGSDEQYF.

This chain links TRBV5-4 with TRBJ1-6; a weak D match, TRBD1 (5 bases). CDR1 is SGHNT, CDR2 YYREEE, per germline (reference sequence). The CDR3 covers 13 residues. The V gene lost 1 base and the J gene lost 10 bases, with 9 bases spanning the gap. CDR3 bases: TGTGCCAGCAGCTTGTCGGGGGGATCACCCCTCCACTTT. Translation gives CASSLSGGSPLHF. Full variable domain (outside the CDR3, taken from reference TRBV5-4 and TRBJ1-6): ETGVTQSPTHLIKTRGQQVTLRCSSQSGHNTVSWYQQALGQGPQFIFQYYREEENGRGNFPPRFSGLQFPNYSSELNVNALELDDSALYLCASSLSGGSPLHFGNGTRLTVT.

V gene TRBV12-2 combines with J gene TRBJ2-7; the D call of TRBD1 is as the table states it, not checked on the DNA. TRBV12-2 is a listed pseudogene. The CDR3 extends over 14 amino acids. CDR3: CASRFPDRIHEQYF. In DNA form, the CDR3 reads TGTGCAAGTCGCTTCCCCGACAGGATCCACGAGCAGTACTTC.

The chain carries TRBV11-1 and TRBJ2-1; D gene unclear. Looked up from germline, CDR1 is SGHAT and CDR2 is FQDESV (reference sequence). The CDR3 spans 16 residues. Deletions cut 0 bases from V and 7 bases from J, with 16 bases between. CDR3 bases: TGTGCCAGCAGCTTAGCGAGCCAGGTTTCAGGTAATGAGCAGTTCTTC. It encodes CASSLASQVSGNEQFF.

The chain couples TRBV19 to TRBJ2-7, with TRBD2 matching over 13 bases. The V gene end was trimmed by 4 bases and the J gene end by 0 bases; junction bases not matched to a gene: 6. CDR1 and CDR2 (germline): LNHDA, SQIVND (reference sequence). This CDR3 comprises 17 residues. The DNA of the CDR3 is TGTGCCAGTAGTACCGGGACTAGCGGGAAATACTCCTACGAGCAGTACTTC. It encodes CASSTGTSGKYSYEQYF.

The genes are TRBV5-4 and TRBJ2-1; 14 positions match TRBD2. Trimming cost V 4 bases and J 9 bases; bases outside gene matches: 6. The CDR3 has 15 amino acids. CDR1 and CDR2 (germline): SGHNT, YYREEE (reference sequence). CDR3 region: CASSAGLAGVGEQFF. The CDR3 DNA reads as TGTGCCAGCAGCGCGGGACTAGCGGGAGTTGGTGAGCAGTTCTTC.

The rearrangement joins TRBV6-4 to TRBJ2-5; 13 nucleotides line up with TRBD2. Per germline, CDR1 MRHNA and CDR2 SNTAGT. This CDR3 has 16 amino acids. V was clipped by 10 bases and J by 9 bases; unmatched bases: 17. CDR3 protein: CANVPGTSGTRGAQYF. The CDR3 DNA reads as TGTGCCAACGTTCCCGGGACTAGCGGGACGAGGGGGGCCCAGTACTTC.

This CDR3 is CASSSYSGANVLTF. CDR3 coding DNA: TGTGCCAGCAGTTCTTACTCTGGGGCCAACGTCCTGACTTTC. The chain carries TRBV27 and TRBJ2-6; no clear D. CDR3 length: 14 amino acids. The V end was cut by 4 bases, the J end by 0 bases, with 4 bases between. In germline, CDR1 is MNHEY, CDR2 SMNVEV (reference sequence). The full variable domain, in which reference TRBV27 and TRBJ2-6 provide the parts outside the CDR3, is EAQVTQNPRYLITVTGKKLTVTCSQNMNHEYMSWYRQDPGLGLRQIYYSMNVEVTDKGDVPEGYKVSRKEKRNFPLILESPSPNQTSLYFCASSSYSGANVLTFGAGSRLTVL.

The rearrangement uses TRBV15 and TRBJ1-2; 9 bases agree with TRBD1. The CDR3 loop spans 17 amino acids. CDR1 LNHNV and CDR2 YYDKDF come from the germline V gene (reference sequence). V lost 5 bases, J lost 0 bases, and 10 bases stayed unmatched. CDR3 region: CATSPNRDRVSNYGYTF. The CDR3 coding sequence is TGTGCCACCAGCCCCAACCGGGACAGGGTTTCTAACTATGGCTACACCTTC.

The CDR3 nucleotides read TGTGCCAGCAGTGAACAGCTGAACACTGAAGCTTTCTTT. Encoded protein: CASSEQLNTEAFF. The V call is TRBV6-4, the J call TRBJ1-1, with D unclear. The CDR3 is 13 residues long. Germline loops: CDR1 MRHNA, CDR2 SNTAGT. Trimming shortened V by 3 bases and J by 0 bases, and 5 bases separated the two germline ends.

V usage is TRBV29-1 and J usage is TRBJ2-3; 8 bases agree with TRBD2. Germline CDR1 is SQVTM and CDR2 is ANQGSEA. V shed 4 bases, J shed 3 bases, and the junction held 6 bases outside the gene matches. CDR3 length: 14 residues. CDR3 protein: CSVGSGSGTDTQYF. The CDR3 nucleotides are TGCAGCGTTGGGAGCGGGAGTGGAACAGATACGCAGTATTTT.

This rearrangement joins TRBV5-4 to TRBJ2-1; a weak D match, TRBD1 (5 bases). Germline V lookup: CDR1 SGHNT, CDR2 YYREEE (reference sequence). V was shortened by 4 bases and J by 4 bases, with 9 bases between the two germline ends. This CDR3 spans 13 amino acids. This chain's CDR3 is CASSGQGYNEQFF. Here the CDR3 DNA reads TGTGCCAGCAGCGGGCAGGGTTACAATGAGCAGTTCTTC.

This clone has just a few counts. The chain carries TRBV19 and TRBJ1-5; the D gene is possibly TRBD1 (5 bases). Trimming shortened V by 2 bases and J by 6 bases, and 8 bases separated the two germline ends. The CDR3 contains 13 residues. Germline V lookup: CDR1 LNHDA, CDR2 SQIVND (reference sequence). The CDR3 loop is CASSIQGGQPQHF. CDR3 sequence (DNA): TGTGCCAGTAGTATACAGGGAGGTCAGCCCCAGCATTTT. The variable domain in full, with the rest retrieved from reference TRBV19 and TRBJ1-5, is DGGITQSPKYLFRKEGQNVTLSCEQNLNHDAMYWYRQDPGQGLRLIYYSQIVNDFQKGDIAEGYSVSREKKESFPLTVTSAQKNPTAFYLCASSIQGGQPQHFGDGTRLSIL.

This chain links TRBV7-9 with TRBJ2-7; 7 bases map to TRBD1. V lost 4 bases, J lost 0 bases, and 15 bases stayed unmatched. This CDR3 region has 18 residues. The V gene's germline CDR1 is SEHNR and CDR2 FQNEAQ (reference sequence). As DNA, the CDR3 is TGTGCCAGCAGCTCTAACCAACCTCGACAGGGTAGCTCCTACGAGCAGTACTTC. Translation: CASSSNQPRQGSSYEQYF. The full variable domain, in which reference TRBV7-9 and TRBJ2-7 provide the parts outside the CDR3, is DTGVSQNPRHKITKRGQNVTFRCDPISEHNRLYWYRQTLGQGPEFLTYFQNEAQLEKSRLLSDRFSAERPKGSFSTLEIQRTEQGDSAMYLCASSSNQPRQGSSYEQYFGPGTRLTVT.

The chain uses TRBV6-5 and TRBJ2-2, with 8 bases that match TRBD1. This CDR3 region has 15 residues. Germline-derived CDR1 and CDR2 are MNHEY and SVGAGI. The V and J ends lost 2 bases and 6 bases, in that order; junction bases with no gene match: 5. The DNA for the CDR3 is TGTGCCAGCAGTTACCTTCAGGGGGCACCCGGGGAGCTGTTTTTT. Encoded protein: CASSYLQGAPGELFF.